The rows below give T cell receptor beta chains drawn from one sample of a study of blood T cell repertoires in COVID-19. Generated by immunoSEQ multiplex PCR, the TCRdb table keeps only in-frame clones and is missing some. The sample carries about 200,000 clones, less than 90% recorded once. Sequencing was done on a sample of peripheral blood. Receptors were obtained from a man aged 35-49 years with active or convalescent COVID-19. Both conserved end residues are part of each CDR3. The order of the fields is clone size, J gene, V gene, D gene, CDR3 DNA, CDR3 protein. A D gene is named only where the DNA matches it firmly. The size entry is marked missing in some rows and otherwise reads once, few, many or a size class.

clone size: .
J gene: TRBJ2-1
V gene: TRBV7-8
D gene: TRBD1
CDR3 DNA: TGTGCCAGCAGCTTCGGGACAGGAATTCGGAATGAGCAGTTCTTC
CDR3 protein: CASSFGTGIRNEQFF

clone size: .
J gene: TRBJ1-1
V gene: TRBV5-1
D gene: TRBD1
CDR3 DNA: TGCGCCAGCAGCTGGACAGGGCCGAACACTGAAGCTTTCTTT
CDR3 protein: CASSWTGPNTEAFF

clone size: .
J gene: TRBJ2-3
V gene: TRBV19
D gene: TRBD2
CDR3 DNA: TGTGCCAGTAGCTCGACCGGGACTAGCGGTACAGATACGCAGTATTTT
CDR3 protein: CASSSTGTSGTDTQYF

clone size: once
J gene: TRBJ2-3
V gene: TRBV28
D gene: .
CDR3 DNA: TGTGCCAGCAGTTTCATCCTTGCGGGGCCGGGCACAGATACGCAGTATTTT
CDR3 protein: CASSFILAGPGTDTQYF

clone size: .
J gene: TRBJ2-1
V gene: TRBV10-2
D gene: TRBD2
CDR3 DNA: TGCGCCAGCAGTGAACCCCCGACTAGCGGCAATGAGCAGTTCTTC
CDR3 protein: CASSEPPTSGNEQFF

clone size: .
J gene: TRBJ1-2
V gene: TRBV7-8
D gene: TRBD1
CDR3 DNA: TGTGCCAGCAGCCCCGGGACAGGGATCTATGGCTACACCTTC
CDR3 protein: CASSPGTGIYGYTF

clone size: few
J gene: TRBJ1-5
V gene: TRBV27
D gene: .
CDR3 DNA: TGTGCCAGCAGTTTCGGGGGGCAGCCCCAGCATTTT
CDR3 protein: CASSFGGQPQHF

clone size: .
J gene: TRBJ2-7
V gene: TRBV18
D gene: .
CDR3 DNA: TGTGCCAGCTCACCCCTCCGGGAAAGGAGCTCCGAGCAGTACTTC
CDR3 protein: CASSPLRERSSEQYF

clone size: .
J gene: TRBJ1-2
V gene: TRBV18
D gene: .
CDR3 DNA: TGTGCCAGCTCACGGGGGCCAGGGAATGGCTACACCTTC
CDR3 protein: CASSRGPGNGYTF

clone size: .
J gene: TRBJ2-7
V gene: TRBV7-8
D gene: TRBD1
CDR3 DNA: TGTGCCAGCAGCTCTAACCCCGGGACAGGGTACGACGAGCAGTACTTC
CDR3 protein: CASSSNPGTGYDEQYF

clone size: .
J gene: TRBJ1-1
V gene: TRBV18
D gene: .
CDR3 DNA: TGTGCCAGCTCACCGCGGCGGGAGAACACTGAAGCTTTCTTT
CDR3 protein: CASSPRRENTEAFF

clone size: .
J gene: TRBJ2-2
V gene: TRBV7-9
D gene: TRBD2
CDR3 DNA: TGTGCCATCAGGTGGGATCGGACTAGCGGTGTGAACACCGGGGAGCTGTTTTTT
CDR3 protein: CAIRWDRTSGVNTGELFF

clone size: .
J gene: TRBJ1-1
V gene: TRBV3-1/TRBV3-2
D gene: TRBD1
CDR3 DNA: TGTGCCAGCAGCCTCCGGGACAGCGATGAAGCTTTCTTT
CDR3 protein: CASSLRDSDEAFF

clone size: .
J gene: TRBJ1-6
V gene: TRBV30
D gene: .
CDR3 DNA: TGTGCCTGGACAGTTAATTCACCCCTCCACTTT
CDR3 protein: CAWTVNSPLHF

clone size: .
J gene: TRBJ2-7
V gene: TRBV27
D gene: .
CDR3 DNA: TGTGCCAGCAGCCCCAGGCTCTCCTACGAGCAGTACTTC
CDR3 protein: CASSPRLSYEQYF

clone size: .
J gene: TRBJ2-7
V gene: TRBV19
D gene: TRBD1
CDR3 DNA: TGTGCCAGTAGTATAGGTTCGGGACAGAGCTCCTACGAGCAGTACTTC
CDR3 protein: CASSIGSGQSSYEQYF

clone size: .
J gene: TRBJ1-1
V gene: TRBV15
D gene: .
CDR3 DNA: TGTGCCACCAGCCCTGACAGTTTGAACACTGAAGCTTTCTTT
CDR3 protein: CATSPDSLNTEAFF

clone size: .
J gene: TRBJ1-4
V gene: TRBV28
D gene: TRBD1
CDR3 DNA: TGTGCCAGCAGTCCGGGACAGGGGCCTGAAAAACTGTTTTTT
CDR3 protein: CASSPGQGPEKLFF

clone size: .
J gene: TRBJ2-7
V gene: TRBV10-3
D gene: .
CDR3 DNA: TGTGCCATCAGTGAGCCCCTACTCGATGAGCAGTACTTC
CDR3 protein: CAISEPLLDEQYF

clone size: .
J gene: TRBJ2-3
V gene: TRBV19
D gene: TRBD2
CDR3 DNA: TGTGCCAGTAAAGGGCTAGCGGGGGGCCCAGATACGCAGTATTTT
CDR3 protein: CASKGLAGGPDTQYF

clone size: .
J gene: TRBJ2-7
V gene: TRBV5-6
D gene: .
CDR3 DNA: TGTGCCAGCAGCGACTCGGCCTACGAGCAGTACTTC
CDR3 protein: CASSDSAYEQYF

clone size: .
J gene: TRBJ1-4
V gene: TRBV10-2
D gene: .
CDR3 DNA: TGCGCCAGCAGTGAGGCCATATCTAGGCAACTGTTTTTT
CDR3 protein: CASSEAISRQLFF

clone size: .
J gene: TRBJ2-7
V gene: TRBV27
D gene: .
CDR3 DNA: TGTGCCAGCAGTTTAATTGGCAGGTACGAGCAGTACTTC
CDR3 protein: CASSLIGRYEQYF